This passage covers 21 T cell receptor beta chains from one sample sequenced in a study of regulatory dendritic cells for organ transplantation. Libraries were prepared by immunoSEQ multiplex PCR; TCRdb keeps only in-frame clonotypes and omits some of them. In the table there are approximately 35,000 clones, roughly nine tenths of which are singletons. Sequenced: naive CD4+ T cells from blood. Subset meaning: CD45RA+ naive T cells. These receptors came from a human donor in good health.

The chain links TRBV27 to TRBJ1-6; D may be TRBD1 (5 bases). Germline V lookup: CDR1 MNHEY, CDR2 SMNVEV (reference sequence). V gave up 1 base and J gave up 10 bases, with 8 bases separating them. This CDR3 spans 13 amino acids. CDR3 sequence reads: CASSLWGESPLHF. CDR3 nucleotides: TGTGCCAGCAGTTTATGGGGGGAATCACCCCTCCACTTT.

The CDR3 reads CASKPGQGINEQFF. DNA of the CDR3: TGTGCCAGTAAGCCGGGACAGGGTATTAATGAGCAGTTCTTC. The chain couples TRBV6-5 to TRBJ2-1; TRBD1 matches at 9 bases. Losses at the gene ends were 9 bases for V and 7 bases for J; bases not matched to a gene: 10. The CDR3 loop spans 14 amino acids. In germline, CDR1 is MNHEY, CDR2 SVGAGI.

The V gene is TRBV12-5, the J gene TRBJ1-1; unclear D gene. The germline CDR1 and CDR2 sequences are LGHNT and FRNRAP. Trimming removed 0 bases at V and 4 bases at J, with 12 bases between. CDR3 length equals 15 residues. CDR3 in DNA: TGTGCTAGTGGTTTGGTACAGTTATTGAGCACTGAAGCTTTCTTT. The encoded protein is CASGLVQLLSTEAFF.

The chain uses TRBV7-2 and TRBJ1-1; D may be TRBD1 (6 bases). V lost 1 base and J lost 9, with 12 bases in between. The CDR3 runs 13 residues. The germline CDR1 and CDR2 sequences are SGHTA and FQGNSA. As DNA, the CDR3 is TGTGCCAGCAGCTTAGGGTTTGGGGGCCAAGCTTTCTTT. Protein product: CASSLGFGGQAFF.

The CDR3 spells CASRRGTETTYEQYF. The CDR3 region has the DNA TGTGCCAGCAGGAGGGGGACAGAAACTACCTACGAGCAGTACTTC. The rearrangement links TRBV6-5 to TRBJ2-7, with 7 nucleotides matching TRBD1. This CDR3 region has 15 residues. V was pared by 6 bases and J by 2 bases, with 10 bases of the junction left unmatched. The V gene's germline CDR1 is MNHEY and CDR2 SVGAGI.

The chain carries TRBV4-1 and TRBJ1-1, with D tentatively TRBD1 (5 bases). Germline CDR1 MGHRA, CDR2 YSYEKL. The CDR3 length is 12 residues. The CDR3 sequence is CVTRGVDTEAFF. DNA of the CDR3: TGCGTTACGAGGGGCGTCGACACTGAAGCTTTCTTT.

This chain links TRBV27 with TRBJ2-7; 8 nucleotides agree with TRBD2. The CDR3 is made up of 16 amino acids. V dropped 6 bases and J dropped 3; count of bases not matched to a gene: 13. Germline V CDR1 and CDR2: MNHEY, SMNVEV (reference sequence). The CDR3 DNA is TGTGCCAGCAGGCAAAATAGCGGGAACCCCTACTACGAGCAGTACTTC. The encoded protein is CASRQNSGNPYYEQYF.

This chain's CDR3 is CASSLTGDTEAFF. CDR3 in DNA: TGTGCCAGCAGTTTAACAGGAGACACTGAAGCTTTCTTT. The rearrangement uses TRBV2 and TRBJ1-1; the D gene is possibly TRBD1 (5 bases). This CDR3 has 13 amino acids. The germline V gene encodes CDR1 SNHLY and CDR2 FYNNEI. Deletions cut 5 bases from V and 3 bases from J, with 10 bases between.

This chain joins TRBV7-3 and TRBJ1-2; possible D gene TRBD1, 6 bases. Germline V CDR1 and CDR2: SGHTA, FQGTGA. CDR3 length: 15 amino acids. Between the trimmed V and J ends, which lost 0 bases and 4 bases, there was a span of 12 bases. CDR3 nucleotides: TGTGCCAGCAGCTTAACGCCGGACAGCCTCTATGGCTACACCTTC. This translates into CASSLTPDSLYGYTF. Combining the CDR3 with reference TRBV7-3 and TRBJ1-2 gives the whole variable domain GAGVSQTPSNKVTEKGKYVELRCDPISGHTALYWYRQSLGQGPEFLIYFQGTGAADDSGLPNDRFFAVRPEGSVSTLKIQRTERGDSAVYLCASSLTPDSLYGYTFGSGTRLTVV.

The chain carries TRBV6-5 and TRBJ2-7; 8 positions match TRBD1. CDR3 size: 14 residues. The junction had 3 bases not matched to a gene; V was cut back by 2 bases and J by 3 bases. The germline V gene has CDR1 MNHEY and CDR2 SVGAGI. The DNA of the CDR3 is TGTGCCAGCAGTTACGGACAGGGCATCTACGAGCAGTACTTC. Its translation is CASSYGQGIYEQYF.

The chain couples TRBV9 to TRBJ2-1; D not resolved. This CDR3 has 15 residues. Germline V gives CDR1 SGDLS, CDR2 YYNGEE. V was trimmed by 1 base and J by 2 bases, leaving 10 bases between them. The CDR3 DNA is TGTGCCAGCAGCGTACAAGTGGGGACCTACAATGAGCAGTTCTTC. It translates to CASSVQVGTYNEQFF.

The rearrangement links TRBV7-3 to TRBJ2-1; weak D call: TRBD2 (6 bases). CDR1 and CDR2 (germline): SGHTA, FQGTGA. This CDR3 has 20 residues. V shed 1 base and J shed 1 base, with 23 bases lying between them. The CDR3 DNA is TGTGCCAGCAGCTTAAGGCCCTTAGCGTGGGGGGATTTATCCTACAATGAGCAGTTCTTC. This translates into CASSLRPLAWGDLSYNEQFF. The variable domain in full, completed from reference TRBV7-3 and TRBJ2-1, reads GAGVSQTPSNKVTEKGKYVELRCDPISGHTALYWYRQSLGQGPEFLIYFQGTGAADDSGLPNDRFFAVRPEGSVSTLKIQRTERGDSAVYLCASSLRPLAWGDLSYNEQFFGPGTRLTVL.

The CDR3 coding sequence is TGTGCCAGCAGTTCTGGACAGGGCCGGCAAGCTTTCTTT. Encoded protein: CASSSGQGRQAFF. The chain has TRBV27 and TRBJ1-1; 8 nucleotides align to TRBD1. V lost 4 bases, J lost 9 bases, and 7 bases stayed unmatched. CDR1 and CDR2 from the germline V gene are MNHEY and SMNVEV (reference sequence). The CDR3 sequence is 13 residues long.

The rearrangement uses TRBV7-3 and TRBJ2-2; 7 bases are shared with TRBD1. With V trimmed by 4 bases and J by 6 bases, 5 bases remained unmatched. The CDR3 length is 14 residues. Germline assignment: CDR1 SGHTA and CDR2 FQGTGA. This CDR3 is CASSSDRASGELFF. The DNA for the CDR3 is TGTGCCAGCAGCTCCGACAGGGCGTCCGGGGAGCTGTTTTTT.

This chain links TRBV11-2 with TRBJ2-5; TRBD2 matches 12 bases. The germline V gene encodes CDR1 SGHAT and CDR2 FQNNGV. The V and J ends lost 0 bases and 5 bases, in that order; junction bases with no gene match: 7. The CDR3 spans 17 residues. The CDR3: CASSLDRLAGGLETQYF. As DNA, the CDR3 is TGTGCCAGCAGCTTAGATAGGCTAGCGGGAGGGTTGGAGACCCAGTACTTC.

This clone occurred once. This chain joins TRBV27 and TRBJ1-2; D call uncertain. The CDR3 runs to 15 residues. In germline, CDR1 is MNHEY, CDR2 SMNVEV (reference sequence). V gave up 6 bases and J gave up 4 bases, with 18 bases separating them. This chain's CDR3 is CASSPRMMGSYGYTF. DNA of the CDR3: TGTGCCAGCAGCCCTAGAATGATGGGTTCCTATGGCTACACCTTC.

This clone has a single count. The V call is TRBV29-1, the J call TRBJ2-3; tentative D call: TRBD1 (5 bases). Trimming took off 5 bases at V and 0 bases at J, with 9 bases between the two ends. Germline V gives CDR1 SQVTM, CDR2 ANQGSEA. This CDR3 has 13 amino acids. The CDR3 nucleotides are TGCAGCGTTACGGACACTAGCACAGATACGCAGTATTTT. Residues: CSVTDTSTDTQYF.

The chain is built from TRBV5-1 and TRBJ2-1; 7 nucleotides line up with TRBD2. Germline values: CDR1 SGHRS, CDR2 YFSETQ. V lost 5 bases and J lost 8; bases outside the gene matches: 13. The CDR3 is 15 residues long. CDR3 amino acids: CASSTGTIHSDEQFF. Here the CDR3 DNA reads TGCGCCAGCAGTACCGGGACTATCCATAGCGATGAGCAGTTCTTC.

The V call is TRBV6-6, the J call TRBJ1-1; D call uncertain. CDR3 size: 13 residues. V gave up 3 bases and J gave up 1 base, with 6 bases separating them. CDR1 is MNHNY, CDR2 SVGAGI, per germline (reference sequence). In DNA, the CDR3 is TGTGCCAGCAGTTATCGGGGGAACACTGAAGCTTTCTTT. Amino acids: CASSYRGNTEAFF.

The gene calls are TRBV2 and TRBJ2-7; no definite D call. The CDR3 contains 16 residues. V lost 2 bases and J 3 bases, leaving 17 bases between the germline ends. Germline V lookup: CDR1 SNHLY, CDR2 FYNNEI. The CDR3 sequence: CASSEYGGRPLYEQYF. CDR3 DNA sequence: TGTGCCAGCAGTGAATATGGTGGGCGCCCTCTCTACGAGCAGTACTTC.

This clone was picked up one time. The V call is TRBV6-5, the J call TRBJ2-3; D is uncertain. CDR3 length equals 11 residues. The germline gives CDR1 MNHEY, CDR2 SVGAGI. Trimming shortened V by 6 bases and J by 3 bases, and 4 bases separated the two germline ends. CDR3 sequence (DNA): TGTGCCAGCAGGGATACAGATACGCAGTATTTT. This translates into CASRDTDTQYF.